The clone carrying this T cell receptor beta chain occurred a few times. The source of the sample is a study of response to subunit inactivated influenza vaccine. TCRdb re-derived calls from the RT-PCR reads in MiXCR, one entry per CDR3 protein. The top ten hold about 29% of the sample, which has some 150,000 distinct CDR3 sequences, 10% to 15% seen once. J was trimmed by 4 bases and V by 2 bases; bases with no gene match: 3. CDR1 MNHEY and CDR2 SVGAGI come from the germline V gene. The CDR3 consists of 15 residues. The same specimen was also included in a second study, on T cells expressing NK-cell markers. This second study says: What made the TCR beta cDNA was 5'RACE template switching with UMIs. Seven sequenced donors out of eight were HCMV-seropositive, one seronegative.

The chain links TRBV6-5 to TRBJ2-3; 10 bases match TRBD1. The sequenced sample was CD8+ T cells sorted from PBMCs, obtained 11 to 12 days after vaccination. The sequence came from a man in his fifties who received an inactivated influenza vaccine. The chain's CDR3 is CASSYMTGGADTQYF. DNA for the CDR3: TGTGCCAGCAGTTACATGACAGGGGGCGCAGATACGCAGTATTTT.